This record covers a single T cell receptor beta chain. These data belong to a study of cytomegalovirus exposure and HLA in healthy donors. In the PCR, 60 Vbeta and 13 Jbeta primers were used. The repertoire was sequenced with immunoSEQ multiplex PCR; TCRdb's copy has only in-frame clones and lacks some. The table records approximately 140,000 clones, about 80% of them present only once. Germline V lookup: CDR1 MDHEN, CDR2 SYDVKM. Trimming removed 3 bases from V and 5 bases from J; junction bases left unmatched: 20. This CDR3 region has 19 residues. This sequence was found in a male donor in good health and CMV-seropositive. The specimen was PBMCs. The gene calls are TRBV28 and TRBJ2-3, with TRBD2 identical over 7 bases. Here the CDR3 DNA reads TGTGCCAGCAGTTTGGCGAGAAGTGAATGGGCGGGAGAGATAGATACGCAGTATTTT. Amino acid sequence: CASSLARSEWAGEIDTQYF. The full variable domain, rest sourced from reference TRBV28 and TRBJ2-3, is DVKVTQSSRYLVKRTGEKVFLECVQDMDHENMFWYRQDPGLGLRLIYFSYDVKMKEKGDIPEGYSVSREKKERFSLILESASTNQTSMYLCASSLARSEWAGEIDTQYFGPGTRLTVL.